Sequencing of this T cell receptor (beta chain) was carried out in a study of cytomegalovirus exposure and HLA in healthy donors. Overall study results and limits: Relative to the approximately 630-donor mean, N-insertions were reportedly fewer in an Asian-associated ancestry cluster in a later analysis.

Researchers ran the PCR with 60 Vbeta and 13 Jbeta primers. Sequencing used immunoSEQ multiplex PCR; TCRdb keeps in-frame clones, though not all of them. The profile covers roughly 150,000 clones, with roughly 85% appearing a single time and roughly 1.3% taken by the ten largest. The CDR3 totals 11 residues. V lost 2 bases and J 8 bases, leaving 6 bases between the germline ends. The germline V gene encodes CDR1 MDHEN and CDR2 SYDVKM. On this clone: Its antigen is unknown.

This sequence originates from a man aged 30 to 39 in good health and CMV-seronegative. The source material was PBMCs. The V gene is TRBV28, the J gene TRBJ1-2; D is uncertain. CDR3 amino acids: CASSLRFGYTF. The CDR3 DNA reads as TGTGCCAGCAGTTTACGTTTCGGCTACACCTTC.